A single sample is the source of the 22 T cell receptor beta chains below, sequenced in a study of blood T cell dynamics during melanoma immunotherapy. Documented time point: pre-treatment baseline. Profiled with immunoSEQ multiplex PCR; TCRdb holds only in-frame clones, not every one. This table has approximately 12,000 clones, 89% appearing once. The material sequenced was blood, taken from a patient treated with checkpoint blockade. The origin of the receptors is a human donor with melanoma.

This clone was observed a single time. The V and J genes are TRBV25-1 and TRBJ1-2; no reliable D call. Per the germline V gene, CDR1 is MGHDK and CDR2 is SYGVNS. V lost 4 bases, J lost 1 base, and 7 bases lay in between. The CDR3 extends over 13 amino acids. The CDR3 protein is CASSGLSNYGYTF. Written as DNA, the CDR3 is TGTGCCAGCAGTGGTCTCAGTAACTATGGCTACACCTTC.

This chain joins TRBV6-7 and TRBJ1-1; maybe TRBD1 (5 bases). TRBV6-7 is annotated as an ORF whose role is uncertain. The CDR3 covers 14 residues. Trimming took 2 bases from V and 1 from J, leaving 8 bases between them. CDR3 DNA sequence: TGTGCCAGCAGTTACGGGACGGCGAACACTGAAGCTTTCTTT. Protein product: CASSYGTANTEAFF.

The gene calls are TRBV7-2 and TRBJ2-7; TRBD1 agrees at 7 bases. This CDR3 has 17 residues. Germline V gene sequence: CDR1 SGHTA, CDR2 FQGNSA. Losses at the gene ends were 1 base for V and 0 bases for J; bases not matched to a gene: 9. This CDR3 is CASSLGSDRDNSYEQYF. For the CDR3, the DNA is TGTGCCAGCAGCTTAGGTTCCGACAGGGATAACTCCTACGAGCAGTACTTC.

The CDR3 DNA is TGTGCCAGCAGTTCCGGACTGGTGGCCGGCTACACCTTC. Amino acids: CASSSGLVAGYTF. The chain joins TRBV28 to TRBJ1-2, with D hard to call. CDR1 is MDHEN and CDR2 is SYDVKM in the germline V gene. This CDR3 is built from 13 residues. V dropped 4 bases and J dropped 8 bases, with 14 bases sitting between them.

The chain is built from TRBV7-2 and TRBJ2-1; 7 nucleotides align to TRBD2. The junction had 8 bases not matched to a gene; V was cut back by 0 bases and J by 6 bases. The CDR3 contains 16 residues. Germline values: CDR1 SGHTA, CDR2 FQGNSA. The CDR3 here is CASSLASGGRRNEQFF. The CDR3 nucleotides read TGTGCCAGCAGCTTAGCGTCGGGCGGGAGACGCAATGAGCAGTTCTTC.

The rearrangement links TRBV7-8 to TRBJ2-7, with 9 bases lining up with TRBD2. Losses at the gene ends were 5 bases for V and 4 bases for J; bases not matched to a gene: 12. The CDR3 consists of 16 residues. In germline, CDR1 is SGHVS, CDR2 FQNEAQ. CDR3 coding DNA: TGTGCCAGCAGCGCCCCTTGGCGGGAGGGCCCGTACGAGCAGTACTTC. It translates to CASSAPWREGPYEQYF.

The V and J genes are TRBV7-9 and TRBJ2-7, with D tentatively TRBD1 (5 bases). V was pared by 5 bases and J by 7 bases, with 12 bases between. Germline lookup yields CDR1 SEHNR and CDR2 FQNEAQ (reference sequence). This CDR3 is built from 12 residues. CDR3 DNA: TGTGCCAGCAGCCATCAGGGTCGGGAGCAGTACTTC. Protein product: CASSHQGREQYF.

The CDR3 reads CASRETGANQPQHF. CDR3 sequence (DNA): TGTGCCAGTAGGGAGACAGGGGCTAATCAGCCCCAGCATTTT. V is TRBV19 and J is TRBJ1-5; the match to TRBD1 covers 8 bases. Germline-derived CDR1 and CDR2 are LNHDA and SQIVND (reference sequence). V dropped 6 bases and J dropped 4; count of bases not matched to a gene: 5. There are 14 residues in the CDR3.

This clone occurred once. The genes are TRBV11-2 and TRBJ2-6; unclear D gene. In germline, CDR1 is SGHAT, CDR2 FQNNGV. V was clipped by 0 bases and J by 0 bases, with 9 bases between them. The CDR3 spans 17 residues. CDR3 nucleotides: TGTGCCAGCAGCTTAGAAATCAGCCGCTCTGGGGCCAACGTCCTGACTTTC. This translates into CASSLEISRSGANVLTF. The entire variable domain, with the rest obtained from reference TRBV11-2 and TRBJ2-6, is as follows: EAGVAQSPRYKIIEKRQSVAFWCNPISGHATLYWYQQILGQGPKLLIQFQNNGVVDDSQLPKDRFSAERLKGVDSTLKIQPAKLEDSAVYLCASSLEISRSGANVLTFGAGSRLTVL.

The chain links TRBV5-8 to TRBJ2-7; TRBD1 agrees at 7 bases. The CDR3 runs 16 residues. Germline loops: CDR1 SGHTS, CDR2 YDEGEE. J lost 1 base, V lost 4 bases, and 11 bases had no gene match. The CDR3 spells CASSQGQPKISYEQYF. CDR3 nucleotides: TGTGCCAGCAGCCAGGGACAGCCCAAGATATCCTACGAGCAGTACTTC.

The CDR3 region has the DNA TGTGCCAGCAGCTTGGATCCGGGGGCGGCCACTGAAGCTTTCTTT. Protein sequence: CASSLDPGAATEAFF. This chain joins TRBV5-8 and TRBJ1-1, with a possible D match to TRBD1 (6 bases). The CDR3 has 15 amino acids. CDR1 is SGHTS and CDR2 is YDEGEE in the germline V gene. Trimming cost V 0 bases and J 4 bases, with 13 bases left between them.

The CDR3 is CASSVAGLTYNEQFF. The CDR3 bases are TGTGCCAGCAGCGTTGCGGGCCTGACCTACAATGAGCAGTTCTTC. The chain couples TRBV6-5 to TRBJ2-1; perhaps TRBD2 as D (5 bases). The CDR3 totals 15 residues. CDR1 MNHEY and CDR2 SVGAGI come from the germline V gene. V lost 6 bases, J lost 2 bases, and 14 bases lay in between.

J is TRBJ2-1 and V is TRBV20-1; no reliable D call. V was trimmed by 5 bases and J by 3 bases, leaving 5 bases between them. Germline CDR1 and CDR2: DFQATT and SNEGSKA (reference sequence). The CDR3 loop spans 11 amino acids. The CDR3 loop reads CSAPYYNEQFF. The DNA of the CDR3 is TGCAGTGCTCCCTACTACAATGAGCAGTTCTTC.

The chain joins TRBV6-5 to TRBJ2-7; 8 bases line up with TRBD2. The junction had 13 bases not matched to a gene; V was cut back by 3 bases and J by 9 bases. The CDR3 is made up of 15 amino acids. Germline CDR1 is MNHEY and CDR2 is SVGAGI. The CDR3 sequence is CASSYTHGGGYGQYF. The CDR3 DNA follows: TGTGCCAGCAGTTATACCCACGGGGGGGGGTATGGGCAGTACTTC.

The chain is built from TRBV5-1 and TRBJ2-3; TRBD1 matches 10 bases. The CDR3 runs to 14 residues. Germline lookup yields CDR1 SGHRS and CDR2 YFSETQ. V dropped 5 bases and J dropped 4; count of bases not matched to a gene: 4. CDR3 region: CASRTGTGADTQYF. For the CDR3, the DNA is TGCGCCAGCAGAACCGGGACAGGGGCAGATACGCAGTATTTT.

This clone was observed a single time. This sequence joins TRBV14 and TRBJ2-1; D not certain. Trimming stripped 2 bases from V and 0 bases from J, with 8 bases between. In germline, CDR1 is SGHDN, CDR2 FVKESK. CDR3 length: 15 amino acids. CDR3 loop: CASSQKISSYNEQFF. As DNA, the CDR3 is TGTGCCAGCAGCCAAAAAATAAGCTCCTACAATGAGCAGTTCTTC.

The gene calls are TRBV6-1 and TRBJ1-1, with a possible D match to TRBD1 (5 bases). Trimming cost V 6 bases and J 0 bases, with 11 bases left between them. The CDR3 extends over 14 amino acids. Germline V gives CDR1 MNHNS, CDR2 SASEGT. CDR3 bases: TGTGCCAGCAGAAGGGACTCTTTGAACACTGAAGCTTTCTTT. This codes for CASRRDSLNTEAFF.

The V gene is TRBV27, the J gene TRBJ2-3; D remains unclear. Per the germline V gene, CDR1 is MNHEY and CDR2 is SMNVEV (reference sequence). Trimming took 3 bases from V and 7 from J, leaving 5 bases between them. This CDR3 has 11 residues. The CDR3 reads CASSLGYTQYF. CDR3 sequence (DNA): TGTGCCAGCAGTTTGGGGTATACGCAGTATTTT.

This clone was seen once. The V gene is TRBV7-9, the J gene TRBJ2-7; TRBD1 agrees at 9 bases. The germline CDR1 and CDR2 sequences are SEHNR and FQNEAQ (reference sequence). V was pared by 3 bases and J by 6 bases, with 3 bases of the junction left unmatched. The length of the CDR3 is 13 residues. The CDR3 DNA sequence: TGTGCCAGCAGCTTCGGGACAGGGACCGAGCAGTACTTC. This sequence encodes CASSFGTGTEQYF.

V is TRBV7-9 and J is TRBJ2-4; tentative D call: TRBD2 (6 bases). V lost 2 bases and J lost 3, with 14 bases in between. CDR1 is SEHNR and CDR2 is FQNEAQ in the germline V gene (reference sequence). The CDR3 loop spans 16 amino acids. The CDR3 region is CASSLTPLAYKNIQYF. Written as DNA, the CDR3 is TGTGCCAGCAGCTTAACGCCTCTAGCGTACAAAAACATTCAGTACTTC.

The CDR3 reads CASSRGALRSYEQYF. The CDR3 bases are TGTGCCAGCTCACGGGGGGCCCTCAGATCCTACGAGCAGTACTTC. The gene calls are TRBV18 and TRBJ2-7; tentatively, D is TRBD1 or TRBD2 (6 bases each). Germline assignment: CDR1 KGHSH and CDR2 LQKENI. The CDR3 loop spans 15 amino acids. V was cut by 4 bases and J by 1 base, with 14 bases left in between.

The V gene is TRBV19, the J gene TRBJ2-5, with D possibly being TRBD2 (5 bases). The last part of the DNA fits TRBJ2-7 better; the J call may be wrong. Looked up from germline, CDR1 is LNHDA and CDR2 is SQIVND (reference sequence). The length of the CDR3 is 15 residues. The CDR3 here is CASSIEGGRSYEQYF. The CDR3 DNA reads TGTGCCAGTAGTATAGAAGGAGGCAGGTCCTACGAGCAGTACTTC.